This TCR beta chain was documented in a study of T-cell memory formation after mild COVID-19. CDR1 and CDR2 (germline): SGHDN, FVKESK. The V gene lost 3 bases and the J gene lost 5 bases, with 5 bases spanning the gap. This CDR3 has 13 residues. This clonotype appeared a single time. TCR alpha and TCR beta cDNA libraries carrying sample barcodes and UMIs were produced by 5'RACE using constant-segment primers. MiXCR, applied by TCRdb to the 5' RACE reads, yields one record per CDR3 protein. The table includes 300,000 to 400,000 distinct CDR3 sequences, about an eighth detected once. Specimen: PBMCs or a T cell subset sorted from them (not recorded which). The sequence was collected from a man aged 18 to 30 who had mild COVID-19 (a few samples of this study predate the infection). Cell type and time point are not known. The chain joins TRBV14 to TRBJ1-6; unclear D gene. CDR3 protein: CASSQGNNSPLHF. The CDR3 DNA follows: TGTGCCAGCAGCCAGGGAAATAATTCACCCCTCCACTTT.